This T cell receptor beta chain was sequenced during a study of tumor T cells in aggressive B-cell lymphoma. The CDR3 contains 18 residues. Trimming took off 1 base at V and 3 bases at J, with 19 bases between the two ends. Germline assignment: CDR1 SEHNR and CDR2 FQNEAQ (reference sequence). Libraries were prepared by immunoSEQ multiplex PCR; TCRdb keeps only in-frame clonotypes and omits some of them. The table records 1,700 or so clones, approximately 95% of them present only once. This receptor was identified in an adult with diffuse large B cell lymphoma. Some clones in this sample may be carry-over from other donors' samples. Sequencing input: tumor tissue. The genes are TRBV7-9 and TRBJ1-3, with D hard to call. The CDR3 nucleotides read TGTGCCAGCAGCTTAGTAGCTACCAGCTCACATGATGGAAACACCATATATTTT. Translating gives CASSLVATSSHDGNTIYF.